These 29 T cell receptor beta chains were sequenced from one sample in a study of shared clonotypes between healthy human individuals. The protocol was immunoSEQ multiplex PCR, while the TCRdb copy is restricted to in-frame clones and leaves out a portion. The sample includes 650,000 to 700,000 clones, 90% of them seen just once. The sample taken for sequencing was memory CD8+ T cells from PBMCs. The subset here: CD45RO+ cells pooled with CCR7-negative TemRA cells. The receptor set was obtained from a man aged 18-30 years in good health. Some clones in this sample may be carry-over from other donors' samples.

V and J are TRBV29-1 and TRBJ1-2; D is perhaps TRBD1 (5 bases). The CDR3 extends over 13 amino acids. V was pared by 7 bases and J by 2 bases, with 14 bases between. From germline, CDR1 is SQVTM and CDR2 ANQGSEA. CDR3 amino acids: CSAAPTENYGYTF. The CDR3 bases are TGCAGCGCGGCCCCGACAGAAAACTATGGCTACACCTTC.

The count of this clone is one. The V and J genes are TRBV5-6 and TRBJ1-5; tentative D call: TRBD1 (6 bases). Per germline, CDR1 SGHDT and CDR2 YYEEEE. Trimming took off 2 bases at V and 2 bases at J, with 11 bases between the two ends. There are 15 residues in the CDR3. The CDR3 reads CASSFGGWGNQPQHF. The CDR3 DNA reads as TGTGCCAGCAGCTTCGGGGGCTGGGGCAATCAGCCCCAGCATTTT.

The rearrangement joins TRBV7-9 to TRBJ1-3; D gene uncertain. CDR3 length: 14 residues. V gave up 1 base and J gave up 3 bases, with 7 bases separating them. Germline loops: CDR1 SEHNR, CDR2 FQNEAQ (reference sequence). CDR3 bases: TGTGCCAGCAGCTTAGGAGACGGTGGAAACACCATATATTTT. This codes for CASSLGDGGNTIYF.

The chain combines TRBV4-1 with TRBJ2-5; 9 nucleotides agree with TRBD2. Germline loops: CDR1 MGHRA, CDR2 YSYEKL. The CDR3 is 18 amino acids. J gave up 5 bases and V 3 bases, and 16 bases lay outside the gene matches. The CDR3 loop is CASSQAGTSSDLWETQYF. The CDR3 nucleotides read TGCGCCAGCAGCCAGGCGGGGACTAGCTCTGATTTGTGGGAGACCCAGTACTTC.

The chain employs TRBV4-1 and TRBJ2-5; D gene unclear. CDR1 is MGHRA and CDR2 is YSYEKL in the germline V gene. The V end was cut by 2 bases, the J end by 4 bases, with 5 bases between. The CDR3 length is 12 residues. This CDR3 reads CASSQLGETQYF. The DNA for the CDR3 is TGCGCCAGCAGCCAACTCGGAGAGACCCAGTACTTC.

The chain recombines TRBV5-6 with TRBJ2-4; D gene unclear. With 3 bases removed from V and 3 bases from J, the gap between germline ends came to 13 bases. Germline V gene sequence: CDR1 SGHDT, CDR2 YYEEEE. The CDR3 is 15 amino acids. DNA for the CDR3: TGTGCCAGCAGCTCGTCCCCCTTGGGCAAAAACATTCAGTACTTC. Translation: CASSSSPLGKNIQYF.

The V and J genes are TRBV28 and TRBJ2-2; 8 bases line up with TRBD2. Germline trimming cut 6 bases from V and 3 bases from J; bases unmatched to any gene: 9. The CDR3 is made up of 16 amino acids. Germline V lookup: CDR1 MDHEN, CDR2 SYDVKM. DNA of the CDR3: TGTGCCAGCAGCCGCCGGGGACTAGGGTACACCGGGGAGCTGTTTTTT. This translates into CASSRRGLGYTGELFF. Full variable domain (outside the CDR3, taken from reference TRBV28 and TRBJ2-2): DVKVTQSSRYLVKRTGEKVFLECVQDMDHENMFWYRQDPGLGLRLIYFSYDVKMKEKGDIPEGYSVSREKKERFSLILESASTNQTSMYLCASSRRGLGYTGELFFGEGSRLTVL.

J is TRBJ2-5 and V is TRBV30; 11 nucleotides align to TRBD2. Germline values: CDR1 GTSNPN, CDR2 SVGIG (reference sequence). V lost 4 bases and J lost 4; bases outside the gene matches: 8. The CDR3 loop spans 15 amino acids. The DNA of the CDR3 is TGTGCCTGGACATTAGCGGGAGGGCAACGAGAGACCCAGTACTTC. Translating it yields CAWTLAGGQRETQYF.

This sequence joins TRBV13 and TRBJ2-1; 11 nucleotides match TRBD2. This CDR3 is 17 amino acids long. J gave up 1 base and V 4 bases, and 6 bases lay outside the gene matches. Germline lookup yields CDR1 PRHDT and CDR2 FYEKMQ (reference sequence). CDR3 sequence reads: CASSSKTSGNSYNEQFF. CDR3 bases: TGTGCCAGCAGCTCGAAGACTAGCGGGAATTCCTACAATGAGCAGTTCTTC.

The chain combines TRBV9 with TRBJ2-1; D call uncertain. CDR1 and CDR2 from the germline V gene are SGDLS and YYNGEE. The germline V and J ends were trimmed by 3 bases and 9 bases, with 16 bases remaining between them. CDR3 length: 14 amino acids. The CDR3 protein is CASSGSYSLSEQFF. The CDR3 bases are TGTGCCAGCAGCGGGTCATACAGCCTCAGTGAGCAGTTCTTC.

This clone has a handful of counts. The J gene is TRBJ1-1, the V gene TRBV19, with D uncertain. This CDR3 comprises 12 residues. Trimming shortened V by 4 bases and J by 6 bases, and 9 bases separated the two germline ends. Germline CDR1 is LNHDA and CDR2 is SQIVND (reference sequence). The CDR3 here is CASSTTFPEAFF. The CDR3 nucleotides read TGTGCCAGTAGTACCACATTTCCTGAAGCTTTCTTT.

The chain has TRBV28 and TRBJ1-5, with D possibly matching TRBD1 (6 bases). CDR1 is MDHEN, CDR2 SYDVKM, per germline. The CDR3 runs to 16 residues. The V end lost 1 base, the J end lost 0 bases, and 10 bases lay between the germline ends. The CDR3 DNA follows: TGTGCCAGCAGTTTATATACAGGGTATAGCAATCAGCCCCAGCATTTT. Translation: CASSLYTGYSNQPQHF. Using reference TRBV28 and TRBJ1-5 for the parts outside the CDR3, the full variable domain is DVKVTQSSRYLVKRTGEKVFLECVQDMDHENMFWYRQDPGLGLRLIYFSYDVKMKEKGDIPEGYSVSREKKERFSLILESASTNQTSMYLCASSLYTGYSNQPQHFGDGTRLSIL.

Here the CDR3 reads CASSQGQGWATNEKLFF. CDR3 coding DNA: TGTGCCAGCAGCCAAGGGCAGGGATGGGCAACTAATGAAAAACTGTTTTTT. The chain carries TRBV4-2 and TRBJ1-4, with D possibly matching TRBD1 (5 bases). Germline CDR1 reads LGHNA; CDR2 reads YNFKEQ. V was clipped by 1 base and J by 0 bases, with 12 bases between them. CDR3 length: 17 amino acids.

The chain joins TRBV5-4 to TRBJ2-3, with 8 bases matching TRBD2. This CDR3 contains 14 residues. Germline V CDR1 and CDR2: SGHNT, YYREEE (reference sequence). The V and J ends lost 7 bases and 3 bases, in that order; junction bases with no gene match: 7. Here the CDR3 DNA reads TGTGCCAGCGAACCTAGCGGGCAAACAGATACGCAGTATTTT. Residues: CASEPSGQTDTQYF.

CDR3 sequence (DNA): TGTGCCAGCAGTCCTCGGACAGGGGGCCGTACAGATACGCAGTATTTT. Its translation: CASSPRTGGRTDTQYF. The genes are TRBV27 and TRBJ2-3; 11 bases match TRBD1. CDR1 and CDR2 from the germline V gene are MNHEY and SMNVEV (reference sequence). The CDR3 has 16 amino acids. The junction had 7 bases not matched to a gene; V was cut back by 5 bases and J by 3 bases.

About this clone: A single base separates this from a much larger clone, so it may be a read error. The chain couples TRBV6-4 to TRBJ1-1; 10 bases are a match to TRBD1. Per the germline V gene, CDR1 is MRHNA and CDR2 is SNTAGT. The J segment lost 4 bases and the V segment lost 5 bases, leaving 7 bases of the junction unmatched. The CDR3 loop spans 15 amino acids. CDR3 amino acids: CASSPTGGAGTEAFF. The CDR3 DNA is TGTGCCAGCAGTCCGACAGGGGGCGCGGGCACTGAAGCTTTCTTT.

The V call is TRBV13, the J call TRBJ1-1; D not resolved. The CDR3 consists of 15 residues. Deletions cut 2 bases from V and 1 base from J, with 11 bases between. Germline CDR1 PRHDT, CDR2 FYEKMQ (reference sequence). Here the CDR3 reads CASSLRSMGNTEAFF. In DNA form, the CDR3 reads TGTGCCAGCAGCTTAAGGTCCATGGGGAACACTGAAGCTTTCTTT.

For the CDR3, the DNA is TGTGCCAGCAGCCCGACTAGCGGGGGAAACTACGAGCAGTACTTC. Its translation is CASSPTSGGNYEQYF. This sequence joins TRBV6-1 and TRBJ2-7; 12 bases are a match to TRBD2. The CDR3 loop spans 15 amino acids. With 6 bases clipped from V and 3 bases from J, the junction kept 6 bases outside the gene matches. Germline V gives CDR1 MNHNS, CDR2 SASEGT.

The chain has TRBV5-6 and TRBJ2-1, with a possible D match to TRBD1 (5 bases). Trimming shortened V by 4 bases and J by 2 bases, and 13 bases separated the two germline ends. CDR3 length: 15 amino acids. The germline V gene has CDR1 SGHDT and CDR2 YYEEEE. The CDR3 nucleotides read TGTGCCAGCAGCCCACCTGACAGCCCCTACAATGAGCAGTTCTTC. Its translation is CASSPPDSPYNEQFF.

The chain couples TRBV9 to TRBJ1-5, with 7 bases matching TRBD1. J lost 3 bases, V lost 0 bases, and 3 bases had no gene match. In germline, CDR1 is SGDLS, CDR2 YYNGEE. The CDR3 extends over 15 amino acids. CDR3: CASSVGQGDNQPQHF. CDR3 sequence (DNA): TGTGCCAGCAGCGTAGGACAGGGAGACAATCAGCCCCAGCATTTT. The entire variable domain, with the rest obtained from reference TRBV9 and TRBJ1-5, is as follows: DSGVTQTPKHLITATGQRVTLRCSPRSGDLSVYWYQQSLDQGLQFLIQYYNGEERAKGNILERFSAQQFPDLHSELNLSSLELGDSALYFCASSVGQGDNQPQHFGDGTRLSIL.

The CDR3 spells CASSIRQGGEKLFF. In DNA form, the CDR3 reads TGTGCCAGTAGTATCAGACAAGGCGGTGAAAAACTGTTTTTT. The chain recombines TRBV19 with TRBJ1-4; D is uncertain. CDR3 length equals 14 residues. The germline V gene has CDR1 LNHDA and CDR2 SQIVND (reference sequence). V shed 3 bases and J shed 7 bases, with 12 bases lying between them.

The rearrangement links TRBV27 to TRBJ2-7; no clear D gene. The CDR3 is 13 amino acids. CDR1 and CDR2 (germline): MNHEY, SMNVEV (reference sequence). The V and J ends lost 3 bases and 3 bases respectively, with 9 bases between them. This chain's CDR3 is CASSFAENYEQYF. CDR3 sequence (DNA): TGTGCCAGCAGTTTTGCGGAGAACTACGAGCAGTACTTC.

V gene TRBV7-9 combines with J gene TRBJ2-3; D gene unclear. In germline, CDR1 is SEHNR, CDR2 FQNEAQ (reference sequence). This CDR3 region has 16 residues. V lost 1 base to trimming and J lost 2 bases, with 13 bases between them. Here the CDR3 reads CASSLVSGALTDTQYF. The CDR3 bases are TGTGCCAGCAGCTTAGTCTCAGGCGCCCTCACAGATACGCAGTATTTT.

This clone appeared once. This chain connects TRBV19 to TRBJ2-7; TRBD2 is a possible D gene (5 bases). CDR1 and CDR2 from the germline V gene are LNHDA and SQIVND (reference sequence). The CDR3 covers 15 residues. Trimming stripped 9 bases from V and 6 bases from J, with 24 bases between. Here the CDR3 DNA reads TGTGCCAGCCGACGACCGGACTGCCCCCCTCTCGAGCAGTACTTC. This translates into CASRRPDCPPLEQYF.

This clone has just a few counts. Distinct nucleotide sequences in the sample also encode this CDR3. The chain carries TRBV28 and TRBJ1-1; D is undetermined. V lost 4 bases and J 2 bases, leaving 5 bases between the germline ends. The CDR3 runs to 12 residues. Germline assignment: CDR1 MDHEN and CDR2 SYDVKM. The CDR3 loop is CASSWVNTEAFF. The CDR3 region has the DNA TGTGCCAGCAGTTGGGTTAACACTGAAGCTTTCTTT.

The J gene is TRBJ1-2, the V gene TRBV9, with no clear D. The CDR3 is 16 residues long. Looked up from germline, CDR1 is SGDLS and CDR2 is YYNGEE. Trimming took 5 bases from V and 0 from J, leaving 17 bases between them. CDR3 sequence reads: CASRHFDDPSNYGYTF. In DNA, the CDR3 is TGTGCCAGCAGACACTTTGACGACCCATCTAACTATGGCTACACCTTC.

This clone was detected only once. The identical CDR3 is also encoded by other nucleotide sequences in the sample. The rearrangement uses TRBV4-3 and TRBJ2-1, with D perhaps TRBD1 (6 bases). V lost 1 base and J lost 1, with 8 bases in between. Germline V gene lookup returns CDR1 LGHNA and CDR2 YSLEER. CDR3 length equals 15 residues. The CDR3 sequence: CASSQGTGSYNEQFF. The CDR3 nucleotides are TGCGCCAGCAGCCAAGGAACAGGGTCCTACAATGAGCAGTTCTTC.

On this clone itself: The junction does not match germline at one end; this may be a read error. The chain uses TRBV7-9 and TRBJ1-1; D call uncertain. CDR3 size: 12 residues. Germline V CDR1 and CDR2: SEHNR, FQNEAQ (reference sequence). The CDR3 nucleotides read TGTGCCAGCAGCTTAGCCCGGTTTGAACCTTTCTTT. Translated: CASSLARFEPFF.

DNA of the CDR3: TGTGCCAGCAGCCCCGGGACTAGCTATAGCAATCAGCCCCAGCATTTT. Translated, it gives CASSPGTSYSNQPQHF. The chain couples TRBV28 to TRBJ1-5; the D gene is possibly TRBD1 (5 bases). Germline V gene sequence: CDR1 MDHEN, CDR2 SYDVKM. The CDR3 sequence is 16 residues long. With 6 bases removed from V and 0 bases from J, the gap between germline ends came to 15 bases.